A few counts support the clone carrying this TCR beta chain. The data derive from a study of blood T cells in healthy people across ages. Primers used in a second PCR of roughly 7 to 12 cycles were a sample-barcoded 5' primer and a J-beta primer mix. TCRdb used MiXCR to reprocess the 5' RACE reads, holding one entry per CDR3 protein. The repertoire holds more than 450,000 distinct CDR3 sequences, 25% to 35% seen once, with 3% to 4% in the top ten. Germline V gene lookup returns CDR1 LNHNV and CDR2 YYDKDF (reference sequence). The CDR3 has 16 residues. J lost 9 bases, V lost 6 bases, and 13 bases had no gene match. This same sample was also part of a study on T cells of mothers and their children. Turning to that study: Samples were obtained from a few healthy Caucasian mothers and their six children. Once extracted, all RNA went into cDNA synthesis at roughly 1.5 ug per 15 ul. A slight, non-significant increase in overlap was found for related mother-child pairs relative to unrelated pairs.

What was sequenced was blood. This TCR was recovered from a boy under 10 years old in good health. The V and J genes are TRBV15 and TRBJ1-6, with 8 bases identical to TRBD1. The CDR3 sequence is CATRLQGGSYGSPLHF. CDR3 in DNA: TGTGCCACCAGGCTACAGGGGGGCTCGTATGGTTCACCCCTCCACTTT.